A selection of T cell receptor beta chains follows, all from one sample in a study of blood T cell repertoires in COVID-19. The data were produced by immunoSEQ multiplex PCR, yet TCRdb's version contains in-frame clones alone and is incomplete. This sample has about 490,000 clones, with approximately 83% found just once. The specimen sequenced was peripheral blood. The receptors shown here come from a human donor in a cohort sampled during active COVID-19. Both conserved end residues are part of each CDR3. Fields, in order: clone size, D gene, V gene, J gene, CDR3 DNA, CDR3 protein. A D gene is named only where the DNA matches it firmly. Not every row has a clone size; where given, it reads once, few, many or a size class.

.,.,TRBV9,TRBJ1-1,TGTGCCAGCAGCGAGCGACAGATAAACACTGAAGCTTTCTTT,CASSERQINTEAFF
.,.,TRBV27,TRBJ2-6,TGTGCCAGCAGTACTTCTGGGGCCAACGTCCTGACTTTC,CASSTSGANVLTF
.,TRBD1,TRBV2,TRBJ1-6,TGTGCCACAGGGGGCTCCTATAATTCACCCCTCCACTTT,CATGGSYNSPLHF
.,.,TRBV3-1/TRBV3-2,TRBJ2-2,TGTGCCAGCAGCCATTTAGCCCCCTACACCGGGGAGCTGTTTTTT,CASSHLAPYTGELFF
.,TRBD2,TRBV18,TRBJ2-7,TGTGCCAGCTCACCCCCTTTCAGCGGGAGGACCTACGAGCAGTACTTC,CASSPPFSGRTYEQYF
.,TRBD1,TRBV30,TRBJ1-3,TGTGCCTGGAGTACGGGGACAGGGAAGTCTGGAAACACCATATATTTT,CAWSTGTGKSGNTIYF
.,.,TRBV19,TRBJ1-5,TGTGCCGCGTCGTGGAGCGATAGCAATCAGCCCCAGCATTTT,CAASWSDSNQPQHF
.,.,TRBV30,TRBJ1-2,TGTGCCTGGAGTAAAATCCAGGGTTCTGGGTATGGCTACACCTTC,CAWSKIQGSGYGYTF
.,.,TRBV29-1,TRBJ2-7,TGCAGCGTATTCCTCCCAGGCGAGCAGTACTTC,CSVFLPGEQYF
.,TRBD1,TRBV9,TRBJ1-2,TGTGCCAGCAGCCCCCGAGGCGACGGACAGGGGGCGAGACAAGGCTACACCTTC,CASSPRGDGQGARQGYTF
.,TRBD1,TRBV6-5,TRBJ1-4,TGTGCCAGCAGTTACTCAAGACAGGGGAATGGTGAAAAACTGTTTTTT,CASSYSRQGNGEKLFF
.,TRBD2,TRBV30,TRBJ2-7,TGTGCCTGGAGTAGCGGGAGGGCCTTTTCCCTCGCCTACGAGCAGTACTTC,CAWSSGRAFSLAYEQYF
.,TRBD2,TRBV19,TRBJ2-1,TGTGCCAGTAGTATAACTGGGACTAGCGGGAACAATGAGCAGTTCTTC,CASSITGTSGNNEQFF
.,TRBD2,TRBV27,TRBJ2-7,TGTGCCAGCAGTTTAAATAGCGGGTACGAGCAGTACTTC,CASSLNSGYEQYF
many,.,TRBV7-2,TRBJ1-6,TGTGCCAGCAGCTTAGCAGGGGTTGGGGCACCCCTCCACTTT,CASSLAGVGAPLHF
.,TRBD1,TRBV28,TRBJ1-1,TGTGCCAGCAGCGGGACAGAGCTTCCTATGAACACTGAAGCTTTCTTT,CASSGTELPMNTEAFF
.,TRBD1,TRBV29-1,TRBJ1-1,TGCAGCGTGGCGATGACAGGGGGCGACACTGAAGCTTTCTTT,CSVAMTGGDTEAFF
.,TRBD2,TRBV7-8,TRBJ2-1,TGTGCCAGCAGCCCTAGCGGGAGGGCCGCTTCGGATGAGCAGTTCTTC,CASSPSGRAASDEQFF
.,TRBD2,TRBV7-2,TRBJ2-3,TGTGCCAGCAGCTTAGCGGGACTAGCTCCCATCACAGATACGCAGTATTTT,CASSLAGLAPITDTQYF
.,TRBD1,TRBV5-1,TRBJ2-7,TGCGCCAGCAGCGGGTCATTAGGGGGCGGCCACGAGCAGTACTTC,CASSGSLGGGHEQYF
.,.,TRBV4-2,TRBJ2-3,TGTGCCAGCAGCGGGGGCAGCTCCACAGATACGCAGTATTTT,CASSGGSSTDTQYF
.,.,TRBV18,TRBJ1-1,TGTGCCAGCTCACCCGAGTCAAACACTGAAGCTTTCTTT,CASSPESNTEAFF
.,.,TRBV19,TRBJ1-5,TGTGCCGGCCGGGGGGATAGCAATCAGCCCCAGCATTTT,CAGRGDSNQPQHF